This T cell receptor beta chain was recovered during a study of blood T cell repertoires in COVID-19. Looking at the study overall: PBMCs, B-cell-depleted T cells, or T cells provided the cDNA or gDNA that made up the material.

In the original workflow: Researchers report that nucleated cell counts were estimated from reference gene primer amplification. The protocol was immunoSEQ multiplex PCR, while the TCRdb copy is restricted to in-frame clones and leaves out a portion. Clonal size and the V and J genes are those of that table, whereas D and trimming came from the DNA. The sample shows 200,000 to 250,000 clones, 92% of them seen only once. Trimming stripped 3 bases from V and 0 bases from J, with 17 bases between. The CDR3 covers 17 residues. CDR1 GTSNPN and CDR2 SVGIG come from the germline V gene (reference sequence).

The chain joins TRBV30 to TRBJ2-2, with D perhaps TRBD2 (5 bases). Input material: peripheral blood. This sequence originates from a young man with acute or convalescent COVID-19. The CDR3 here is CAWRGRSGLTNTGELFF. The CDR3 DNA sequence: TGTGCCTGGAGAGGGAGAAGCGGCCTTACGAACACCGGGGAGCTGTTTTTT.